This is a list of T cell receptor beta chains from one sample in a study of blood T cell repertoires in COVID-19. TCRdb's table, derived via immunoSEQ multiplex PCR, lists solely in-frame clones and lacks some. The profile shows roughly 150,000 clones, roughly four fifths of them singletons. The sample comprised peripheral blood. These receptors all stem from a man between 65 and 85 years old who had recovered from COVID-19. Both conserved end residues are part of each CDR3. D genes are given only for firm matches. Only some rows state a clone size, as once, few, many or a class for expanded clones.

size | J | V | D | CDR3 | DNA
- | TRBJ2-3 | TRBV27 | TRBD2 | CASSLSPSGDTQYF | TGTGCCAGCAGTTTATCGCCTAGCGGTGATACGCAGTATTTT
- | TRBJ2-1 | TRBV19 | - | CASSIDPGHYNEQFF | TGTGCCAGTAGTATTGATCCGGGACACTACAATGAGCAGTTCTTC
- | TRBJ1-3 | TRBV21-1 | - | CASRPRDRGPWAGNTIYF | TGTGCCAGCAGGCCTCGGGACAGGGGCCCTTGGGCCGGAAACACCATATATTTT
- | TRBJ1-5 | TRBV5-1 | - | CASSFAAGQPQHF | TGCGCCAGCAGCTTTGCGGCGGGGCAGCCCCAGCATTTT
- | TRBJ2-2 | TRBV4-1 | - | CASSQYEAITGELFF | TGCGCCAGCAGCCAATACGAGGCCATAACCGGGGAGCTGTTTTTT
few | TRBJ2-5 | TRBV7-9 | TRBD2 | CASSLGDYRSETQYF | TGTGCCAGCAGCCTCGGGGACTACCGATCGGAGACCCAGTACTTC
- | TRBJ1-2 | TRBV5-1 | TRBD1 | CASSARDRELDYGYTF | TGCGCCAGCAGCGCTCGTGACAGGGAATTGGACTATGGCTACACCTTC
- | TRBJ1-6 | TRBV25-1 | - | CASSDYWNSPLHF | TGTGCCAGCAGTGATTACTGGAATTCACCCCTCCACTTT
- | TRBJ1-1 | TRBV14 | - | CASSPHTGSNTEAFF | TGTGCCAGCAGCCCACATACAGGGTCGAACACTGAAGCTTTCTTT
- | TRBJ1-6 | TRBV18 | TRBD1 | CASSPTTRQGESPLHF | TGTGCCAGCTCACCAACGACACGACAGGGTGAATCACCCCTCCACTTT
- | TRBJ2-2 | TRBV6-2/TRBV6-3 | TRBD1 | CASSLRTGYADTGELFF | TGTGCCAGCAGCTTAAGGACAGGGTATGCGGACACCGGGGAGCTGTTTTTT
- | TRBJ2-7 | TRBV3-1/TRBV3-2 | TRBD2 | CASSHTTSGSSYEQYF | TGTGCCAGCAGCCACACGACTAGCGGGAGCTCCTACGAGCAGTACTTC
- | TRBJ2-5 | TRBV10-1 | TRBD2 | CASSSGLAGAETQYF | TGCGCCAGCAGTTCGGGACTAGCGGGAGCAGAGACCCAGTACTTC
- | TRBJ2-5 | TRBV2 | - | CASSGLQQETQYF | TGTGCCAGCAGTGGGCTTCAACAAGAGACCCAGTACTTC
- | TRBJ1-2 | TRBV19 | TRBD1 | CASSIYGQGGYGYTF | TGTGCCAGTAGTATCTATGGACAGGGCGGCTATGGCTACACCTTC
- | TRBJ2-7 | TRBV6-5 | - | CASSLFQRAYEQYF | TGTGCCAGCAGTTTGTTCCAGCGGGCCTACGAGCAGTACTTC
- | TRBJ2-1 | TRBV5-1 | - | CASSLAVGEDEQFF | TGCGCCAGCAGCTTGGCGGTCGGGGAGGATGAGCAGTTCTTC
- | TRBJ1-6 | TRBV27 | - | CASSLFGSPLHF | TGTGCCAGCAGTTTATTCGGTTCACCCCTCCACTTT
- | TRBJ2-1 | TRBV10-1 | - | CASSAQLAPEGNEQFF | TGCGCCAGCAGTGCCCAATTAGCCCCGGAGGGCAATGAGCAGTTCTTC
- | TRBJ2-7 | TRBV3-1/TRBV3-2 | TRBD2 | CASSQGSSRTSGSYEQYF | TGTGCCAGCAGCCAAGGGAGTAGTAGGACTAGCGGGAGTTACGAGCAGTACTTC
- | TRBJ2-1 | TRBV7-2 | TRBD2 | CASSLESSGRNSYNEQFF | TGTGCCAGCAGCTTAGAGAGTAGCGGGAGGAATTCCTACAATGAGCAGTTCTTC
- | TRBJ2-7 | TRBV7-2 | - | CASSLGFSSYEQYF | TGTGCCAGCAGCTTAGGATTTAGCTCCTACGAGCAGTACTTC
- | TRBJ2-1 | TRBV2 | TRBD1 | CASSQGASYSYNEQFF | TGTGCCAGCAGTCAGGGGGCTAGTTACTCCTACAATGAGCAGTTCTTC
- | TRBJ2-1 | TRBV18 | TRBD2 | CASSPLRLAGRLPYNEQFF | TGTGCCAGCTCACCACTGAGACTAGCGGGACGTCTCCCCTACAATGAGCAGTTCTTC
- | TRBJ2-2 | TRBV11-2 | TRBD2 | CASSSRTSGTGELFF | TGTGCCAGCAGCTCACGGACTAGCGGGACCGGGGAGCTGTTTTTT
- | TRBJ2-3 | TRBV5-6 | - | CASSLALRVYRFADTQYF | TGTGCCAGCAGCTTGGCCTTACGGGTGTATCGTTTCGCAGATACGCAGTATTTT
- | TRBJ1-1 | TRBV28 | - | CASHPQGFISEAFF | TGTGCCAGCCACCCCCAGGGGTTTATCTCTGAAGCTTTCTTT
- | TRBJ2-7 | TRBV7-3 | - | CASSPGFSYEQYF | TGTGCCAGCAGCCCAGGGTTCTCCTACGAGCAGTACTTC
- | TRBJ1-1 | TRBV7-8 | - | CASSLAPGAGTEAFF | TGTGCCAGCAGCTTAGCTCCAGGGGCGGGCACTGAAGCTTTCTTT
- | TRBJ2-3 | TRBV24-1 | - | CATSDPRTAHSTDTQYF | TGTGCCACCAGTGATCCCCGGACAGCTCATAGCACAGATACGCAGTATTTT
- | TRBJ1-1 | TRBV7-2 | - | CASSSQVNTEAFF | TGTGCCAGCAGCTCCCAGGTGAACACTGAAGCTTTCTTT
- | TRBJ1-1 | TRBV2 | - | CASSPEGGAVSTEAFF | TGTGCCAGCAGTCCCGAAGGCGGGGCGGTGAGCACTGAAGCTTTCTTT
- | TRBJ2-7 | TRBV14 | - | CASSLQQAVYEQYF | TGTGCCAGCAGCTTACAGCAAGCGGTGTACGAGCAGTACTTC
- | TRBJ1-2 | TRBV19 | - | CASSIGQFRGYTF | TGTGCCAGTAGTATAGGACAGTTCCGGGGCTACACCTTC
- | TRBJ1-4 | TRBV27 | - | CASSFSGENEKLFF | TGTGCCAGCAGTTTTTCGGGAGAGAATGAAAAACTGTTTTTT
- | TRBJ2-3 | TRBV18 | - | CASSPLGTSTDTQYF | TGTGCCAGCTCACCACTCGGGACTAGCACAGATACGCAGTATTTT
few | TRBJ1-6 | TRBV7-8 | TRBD1 | CASSPRTGGSYNSPLHF | TGTGCCAGCAGCCCGCGGACAGGGGGAAGCTATAATTCACCCCTCCACTTT
- | TRBJ2-5 | TRBV4-1 | TRBD2 | CASSLLQTSGGGQYF | TGCGCCAGCAGCCTTTTACAGACTAGCGGGGGAGGCCAGTACTTC
- | TRBJ1-1 | TRBV7-2 | TRBD1 | CASSLGGQGNTEAFF | TGTGCCAGCAGCTTAGGGGGACAGGGGAACACTGAAGCTTTCTTT
- | TRBJ2-7 | TRBV6-6 | - | CASTGGRSGGSYEQYF | TGTGCCAGCACAGGGGGCCGTTCCGGGGGGTCCTACGAGCAGTACTTC
- | TRBJ2-1 | TRBV5-1 | TRBD2 | CASSAGTSGRDYNEQFF | TGCGCCAGCAGCGCAGGGACTAGCGGGAGGGACTACAATGAGCAGTTCTTC
- | TRBJ1-2 | TRBV20-1 | TRBD1 | CSASPTGDYGYTF | TGCAGTGCTAGTCCCACAGGGGATTATGGCTACACCTTC
- | TRBJ2-7 | TRBV6-5 | TRBD2 | CASSYSTGGSSYEQYF | TGTGCCAGCAGTTACTCGACGGGAGGGAGCTCCTACGAGCAGTACTTC
- | TRBJ1-6 | TRBV5-4 | TRBD1 | CASSSRDSTNSPLHF | TGTGCCAGCTCCTCCCGGGACAGTACTAATTCACCCCTCCACTTT
- | TRBJ2-5 | TRBV3-1/TRBV3-2 | TRBD2 | CASSRGGNEETQYF | TGTGCCAGCAGCCGGGGGGGGAATGAAGAGACCCAGTACTTC
- | TRBJ1-6 | TRBV19 | TRBD1 | CASSIAGQGASPLHF | TGTGCCAGTAGTATAGCGGGACAGGGGGCTTCACCCCTCCACTTT
- | TRBJ2-5 | TRBV2 | TRBD1 | CASSGNRGETQYF | TGTGCCAGCAGTGGGAACAGGGGAGAGACCCAGTACTTC
- | TRBJ1-3 | TRBV3-1/TRBV3-2 | - | CASSQNPGGRYTIYF | TGTGCCAGCAGCCAAAACCCCGGAGGACGTTACACCATATATTTT
once | TRBJ1-3 | TRBV19 | TRBD1 | CASSPQDRVGNTIYF | TGTGCCAGTAGTCCTCAGGACAGGGTTGGAAACACCATATATTTT